The 28 T cell receptor beta chains given below trace back to one sample, sequenced in a study of T cell changes during pregnancy in multiple sclerosis. The method was immunoSEQ multiplex PCR; TCRdb's version includes in-frame clones alone and lacks a portion of them. This table has about 120,000 clones, about 94% appearing once. The sample in question was peripheral blood, obtained before pregnancy. The receptor source for this set is a female donor with multiple sclerosis, enrolled in a pregnancy study.

This clone has a handful of counts. The rearrangement joins TRBV6-4 to TRBJ2-3, with D possibly being TRBD2 (6 bases). Trimming removed 8 bases at V and 2 bases at J, with 14 bases between. Germline CDR1 reads MRHNA; CDR2 reads SNTAGT. CDR3 length: 14 residues. The CDR3 sequence: CASRAAGPTDTQYF. The CDR3 DNA sequence: TGTGCCAGCCGAGCGGCGGGGCCCACAGATACGCAGTATTTT.

The rearrangement uses TRBV9 and TRBJ1-2; 7 bases agree with TRBD1. The CDR3 has 15 amino acids. V lost 6 bases, J lost 3 bases, and 11 bases stayed unmatched. Germline V gives CDR1 SGDLS, CDR2 YYNGEE. The CDR3, as DNA: TGTGCCAGCAACCGGGACAGCGCAAGCCACTATGGCTACACCTTC. It is translated as CASNRDSASHYGYTF.

The rearrangement uses TRBV5-5 and TRBJ2-2; tentatively, D is TRBD2 (7 bases). This CDR3 contains 18 residues. Per the germline V gene, CDR1 is SGHKS and CDR2 is YYEKEE (reference sequence). V gave up 0 bases and J gave up 7 bases, with 22 bases separating them. CDR3 residues: CASSLGPTGRGGVGELFF. CDR3 nucleotide sequence: TGTGCCAGCAGCTTGGGCCCGACAGGCCGTGGGGGGGTCGGGGAGCTGTTTTTT. The whole variable domain, remainder taken from reference TRBV5-5 and TRBJ2-2, is DAGVTQSPTHLIKTRGQQVTLRCSPISGHKSVSWYQQVLGQGPQFIFQYYEKEERGRGNFPDRFSARQFPNYSSELNVNALLLGDSALYLCASSLGPTGRGGVGELFFGEGSRLTVL.

CDR3 amino acids: CASSDPRLAGGPSTDTQYF. CDR3 in DNA: TGTGCCAGCAGCGACCCAAGATTAGCGGGAGGGCCCAGCACAGATACGCAGTATTTT. This rearrangement joins TRBV2 to TRBJ2-3, with TRBD2 identical over 11 bases. The germline V gene encodes CDR1 SNHLY and CDR2 FYNNEI. Trimming at V came to 6 bases and at J to 0 bases, leaving 14 bases not matched to a gene. CDR3 length equals 19 residues. Supplemented by reference TRBV2 and TRBJ2-3, the full variable domain reads EPEVTQTPSHQVTQMGQEVILRCVPISNHLYFYWYRQILGQKVEFLVSFYNNEISEKSEIFDDQFSVERPDGSNFTLKIRSTKLEDSAMYFCASSDPRLAGGPSTDTQYFGPGTRLTVL.

The chain is built from TRBV19 and TRBJ2-7; maybe TRBD1 (5 bases). Trimming took 5 bases from V and 7 from J, leaving 21 bases between them. The germline CDR1 and CDR2 sequences are LNHDA and SQIVND (reference sequence). The length of the CDR3 is 15 residues. CDR3 residues: CASSSQGRPKSEQYF. As DNA, the CDR3 is TGTGCCAGTAGTTCTCAGGGTCGCCCTAAGAGTGAGCAGTACTTC.

The V gene is TRBV6-1, the J gene TRBJ2-6; the match to TRBD1 covers 8 bases. The CDR3 runs 20 residues. Germline V gene lookup returns CDR1 MNHNS and CDR2 SASEGT. J lost 0 bases, V lost 4 bases, and 14 bases had no gene match. Written as DNA, the CDR3 is TGTGCCAGCAGTGCCAACGATTACAGGGGGACTTTCTCTGGGGCCAACGTCCTGACTTTC. This translates into CASSANDYRGTFSGANVLTF.

V gene TRBV28 combines with J gene TRBJ2-1, with 9 bases fitting TRBD2. CDR1 is MDHEN, CDR2 SYDVKM, per germline. CDR3 size: 17 residues. V dropped 6 bases and J dropped 2; count of bases not matched to a gene: 11. The CDR3 region has the DNA TGTGCCAGCAGAGTTTTTAGTAGCGGGAGCCCCTACAATGAGCAGTTCTTC. Its protein product is CASRVFSSGSPYNEQFF.

V usage is TRBV28 and J usage is TRBJ1-3, with 8 bases fitting TRBD1. V gave up 4 bases and J gave up 0 bases; unmatched junction bases: 5. CDR1 is MDHEN and CDR2 is SYDVKM in the germline V gene. This CDR3 contains 16 residues. CDR3 coding DNA: TGTGCCAGCAGTTCGGGACAGGTTTACTCTGGAAACACCATATATTTT. Protein: CASSSGQVYSGNTIYF.

This clone was found a few times. The CDR3 nucleotides are TGTGCCAGCAGTTCCTGGGACAGGGGCCATGGCTACACCTTC. This gives the protein CASSSWDRGHGYTF. The rearrangement joins TRBV28 to TRBJ1-2; 10 bases are a match to TRBD1. The junction had 5 bases not matched to a gene; V was cut back by 4 bases and J by 6 bases. The CDR3 sequence is 14 residues long. CDR1 is MDHEN and CDR2 is SYDVKM in the germline V gene.

About this clone: An end of the junction differs from the germline gene, which may be a read error. This rearrangement joins TRBV6-6 to TRBJ1-1, with 9 positions matching TRBD1. This CDR3 is 14 amino acids long. Germline V gene lookup returns CDR1 MNHNY and CDR2 SVGAGI (reference sequence). The CDR3 nucleotides are TGTGCCAGCAGGCCAGGACAGGGGAACGCTGAAGCTTTCTTT. Translated: CASRPGQGNAEAFF.

The chain recombines TRBV9 with TRBJ1-2; TRBD1 matches at 8 bases. Germline V CDR1 and CDR2: SGDLS, YYNGEE. V lost 4 bases to trimming and J lost 8 bases; unmatched junction nucleotides: 4. This CDR3 is built from 12 residues. In DNA form, the CDR3 reads TGTGCCAGCAGCAATGGACAGGGCGGCTACACCTTC. It translates to CASSNGQGGYTF. Complete variable domain (other parts from reference TRBV9 and TRBJ1-2): DSGVTQTPKHLITATGQRVTLRCSPRSGDLSVYWYQQSLDQGLQFLIQYYNGEERAKGNILERFSAQQFPDLHSELNLSSLELGDSALYFCASSNGQGGYTFGSGTRLTVV.

V usage is TRBV4-1 and J usage is TRBJ2-1; D possibly corresponds to TRBD2 (5 bases). The CDR3 runs 15 residues. Trimming took off 4 bases at V and 6 bases at J, with 16 bases between the two ends. Germline loops: CDR1 MGHRA, CDR2 YSYEKL. DNA for the CDR3: TGCGCCAGCAGCCCCGCCACGGGAATGGTCAATGAGCAGTTCTTC. It translates to CASSPATGMVNEQFF.

The chain is built from TRBV2 and TRBJ1-5; 11 bases are shared with TRBD1. The germline V gene encodes CDR1 SNHLY and CDR2 FYNNEI. V lost 6 bases, J lost 6 bases, and 1 base stayed unmatched. The CDR3 has 13 residues. CDR3 protein: CASRGQGAQPQHF. The CDR3 bases are TGTGCCAGCAGAGGACAGGGGGCTCAGCCCCAGCATTTT.

The chain employs TRBV2 and TRBJ2-2, with D maybe TRBD2 (6 bases). The CDR3 spans 14 residues. V lost 5 bases to trimming and J lost 1 base, with 8 bases between them. CDR1 and CDR2 (germline): SNHLY, FYNNEI. CDR3 DNA: TGTGCCAGCAGTCGAGCGGGGAACACCGGGGAGCTGTTTTTT. It yields the protein CASSRAGNTGELFF. Together with reference TRBV2 and TRBJ2-2, the CDR3 gives the full variable domain: EPEVTQTPSHQVTQMGQEVILRCVPISNHLYFYWYRQILGQKVEFLVSFYNNEISEKSEIFDDQFSVERPDGSNFTLKIRSTKLEDSAMYFCASSRAGNTGELFFGEGSRLTVL.

V usage is TRBV4-1 and J usage is TRBJ1-3; D is possibly TRBD1 (6 bases). The V gene lost 3 bases and the J gene lost 4 bases, with 16 bases spanning the gap. The germline V gene has CDR1 MGHRA and CDR2 YSYEKL. CDR3 length: 16 amino acids. In DNA, the CDR3 is TGCGCCAGCAGCCAGCGGGGAGGGGGGTACGGAAACACCATATATTTT. Amino acid sequence: CASSQRGGGYGNTIYF.

The CDR3 bases are TGTGCCAGCAGTGTGGGGCCCAACTACGAGCAGTACTTC. Amino acid sequence: CASSVGPNYEQYF. The chain employs TRBV6-1 and TRBJ2-5; maybe TRBD1 (5 bases). The last part of the DNA fits TRBJ2-7 better; the J call may be wrong. CDR1 is MNHNS, CDR2 SASEGT, per germline. This CDR3 has 13 amino acids.

This chain links TRBV5-1 with TRBJ1-3; D call uncertain. The CDR3 totals 14 residues. The germline V gene has CDR1 SGHRS and CDR2 YFSETQ. Trimming stripped 4 bases from V and 0 bases from J, with 8 bases between. CDR3 DNA sequence: TGCGCCAGCAGCCCGACGGGCTCTGGAAACACCATATATTTT. This gives the protein CASSPTGSGNTIYF.

V and J are TRBV6-6 and TRBJ1-5; 7 positions agree with TRBD1. Germline V gives CDR1 MNHNY, CDR2 SVGAGI (reference sequence). The CDR3 spans 14 residues. J lost 4 bases, V lost 4 bases, and 4 bases had no gene match. This CDR3 reads CASSFTTGNQPQHF. DNA of the CDR3: TGTGCCAGCAGTTTCACGACAGGGAATCAGCCCCAGCATTTT.

The CDR3 bases are TGTGCCAGCAGACAGGACAGGAGACCTTACGAGCAGTACTTC. Its translation: CASRQDRRPYEQYF. This rearrangement joins TRBV27 to TRBJ2-7; TRBD1 matches at 7 bases. After removal of 6 bases from V and 4 bases from J, the junction contained 9 bases not matched to a gene. Germline lookup yields CDR1 MNHEY and CDR2 SMNVEV (reference sequence). This CDR3 is 14 amino acids long.

The genes are TRBV5-4 and TRBJ1-6; 7 nucleotides align to TRBD1. Trimming cost V 2 bases and J 8 bases; bases outside gene matches: 7. This CDR3 has 15 amino acids. Germline loops: CDR1 SGHNT, CDR2 YYREEE (reference sequence). CDR3 region: CASSLGGQGDSPLHF. The CDR3 DNA reads TGTGCCAGCAGCTTAGGGGGCCAGGGTGATTCACCCCTCCACTTT.

This clone has a single count. CDR3 amino acids: CASSNSRETRDRYEQYF. CDR3 DNA sequence: TGTGCCAGCAGCAATTCCCGGGAGACCCGGGACCGCTACGAGCAGTACTTC. The chain has TRBV9 and TRBJ2-7; D might be TRBD2 (6 bases). Germline CDR1 and CDR2: SGDLS and YYNGEE. The CDR3 has 17 residues. V lost 4 bases, J lost 3 bases, and 23 bases lay in between.

A single count supports this clone. This rearrangement joins TRBV30 to TRBJ1-2; 8 nucleotides match TRBD1. Germline V gives CDR1 GTSNPN, CDR2 SVGIG (reference sequence). Trimming cost V 2 bases and J 4 bases; bases outside gene matches: 3. The CDR3 is 13 amino acids. CDR3 DNA sequence: TGTGCCTGGAGTAGAGACAGGGGCTATGGCTACACCTTC. Amino acids: CAWSRDRGYGYTF.

The CDR3 protein is CASSFTGSEKLFF. DNA for the CDR3: TGTGCCAGCAGTTTTACAGGGAGCGAAAAACTGTTTTTT. The V and J genes are TRBV6-5 and TRBJ1-4, with D possibly TRBD1 on 6 matching bases. Trimming pared 4 bases from V and 8 bases from J, leaving 11 bases between. The CDR3 has 13 amino acids. From germline, CDR1 is MNHEY and CDR2 SVGAGI.

A single count supports this clone. The genes are TRBV18 and TRBJ1-5, with a tentative D call TRBD1 (6 bases). The CDR3 loop spans 16 amino acids. Trimming stripped 4 bases from V and 0 bases from J, with 13 bases between. CDR1 and CDR2 from the germline V gene are KGHSH and LQKENI. The CDR3: CASSRGQPLSNQPQHF. The DNA for the CDR3 is TGTGCCAGCTCACGAGGACAGCCACTTAGCAATCAGCCCCAGCATTTT.

The chain links TRBV5-6 to TRBJ1-5; 9 bases match TRBD1. V lost 0 bases, J lost 7 bases, and 5 bases stayed unmatched. This CDR3 spans 15 amino acids. Germline V CDR1 and CDR2: SGHDT, YYEEEE. CDR3 region: CASSLGWDREQPQHF. CDR3 in DNA: TGTGCCAGCAGCTTGGGGTGGGACAGGGAACAGCCCCAGCATTTT.

The V and J genes are TRBV6-4 and TRBJ2-1; 12 nucleotides line up with TRBD1. CDR3 length equals 14 residues. The junction had 4 bases not matched to a gene; V was cut back by 4 bases and J by 9 bases. Germline V CDR1 and CDR2: MRHNA, SNTAGT. CDR3 region: CASSGGQGAVEQFF. CDR3 sequence (DNA): TGTGCCAGCAGTGGGGGACAGGGGGCCGTTGAGCAGTTCTTC.

This sequence joins TRBV7-9 and TRBJ2-1, with 12 bases matching TRBD2. CDR1 and CDR2 from the germline V gene are SEHNR and FQNEAQ (reference sequence). The CDR3 contains 15 residues. V lost 5 bases, J lost 15 bases, and 14 bases stayed unmatched. The CDR3 DNA sequence: TGTGCCAGCAGCCCCTCGACTAGCGGGAGCACTTCCGGGTTCTTC. Protein sequence: CASSPSTSGSTSGFF.

The J gene is TRBJ1-2, the V gene TRBV9; TRBD1 is a possible D gene (6 bases). Germline loops: CDR1 SGDLS, CDR2 YYNGEE. The CDR3 has 17 residues. Trimming took off 0 bases at V and 0 bases at J, with 15 bases between the two ends. CDR3 DNA: TGTGCCAGCAGCGTAGACAGGGACTACGCTTCTAACTATGGCTACACCTTC. It specifies CASSVDRDYASNYGYTF.